This is a list of T cell receptor beta chains from one sample in a study of blood T cell repertoires in COVID-19. Sequenced by immunoSEQ multiplex PCR; TCRdb stores in-frame clones only, minus some. The sample lists roughly 170,000 clones; roughly 85% were seen once. The sample taken for sequencing was peripheral blood. These receptors all come from a woman aged 50 to 60 with COVID-19, enrolled during active disease. Each CDR3 is given with its conserved first and last residue. D genes are given only for firm matches. The size entry is marked missing in some rows and otherwise reads once, few, many or a size class.

13	TRBV3-1/TRBV3-2	.	.	TRBJ2-3	TGTGCCAGCAGCCCAACACGAGGAGATACGCAGTATTTT	CASSPTRGDTQYF
12	TRBV3-1/TRBV3-2	many	.	TRBJ1-1	TGTGCCAGCAGCCGCTCGGGGGCTGAAGCTTTCTTT	CASSRSGAEAFF
12	TRBV6-2/TRBV6-3	.	.	TRBJ1-4	TGTGCCAGCAGTTACCAGGGTGGGAAACTGTTTTTT	CASSYQGGKLFF
13	TRBV2	.	TRBD1	TRBJ1-1	TGTGCCAGCAGCGGACAGGGGGCGACTGAAGCTTTCTTT	CASSGQGATEAFF
17	TRBV14	.	TRBD1	TRBJ2-1	TGTGCCAGCAGCCAAGAACCGGACAGGGGTTACTACAATGAGCAGTTCTTC	CASSQEPDRGYYNEQFF
15	TRBV3-1/TRBV3-2	once	.	TRBJ2-5	TGTGCCAGCAGCCCTTATGAGGGGGGGAGGGAGACCCAGTACTTC	CASSPYEGGRETQYF
14	TRBV3-1/TRBV3-2	.	TRBD2	TRBJ2-3	TGTGCCAGCAGCCTCCGGGGGGGGGATCGTCCGCAGTATTTT	CASSLRGGDRPQYF
12	TRBV29-1	.	TRBD1	TRBJ1-2	TGCAGCGTTCAGGGACAGCCTTATGGCTACACCTTC	CSVQGQPYGYTF
14	TRBV3-1/TRBV3-2	.	.	TRBJ2-7	TGTGCCAGCAGCCGAGGGGAGGCAGCCTACGAGCAGTACTTC	CASSRGEAAYEQYF
15	TRBV1	.	.	TRBJ2-1	TGCACCAGCAGCCGGGCCGTCAGGTACTACAATGAGCAGTTCTTC	CTSSRAVRYYNEQFF
13	TRBV28	.	.	TRBJ2-2	TGTGCCAGCTCCTCCCCCAACACCGGGGAGCTGTTTTTT	CASSSPNTGELFF
17	TRBV19	.	TRBD1	TRBJ1-1	TGTGCCAGTAGTATAGCGATCCGGGGACAGAGGAACACTGAAGCTTTCTTT	CASSIAIRGQRNTEAFF
15	TRBV4-1	.	TRBD1	TRBJ2-5	TGCGCCAGCAGCCAAAACAGGGGTTTAGGAGAGACCCAGTACTTC	CASSQNRGLGETQYF
19	TRBV19	few	TRBD1	TRBJ1-5	TGTGCCAGTAGTTCCCAATCCGACAGGGGGAGATATAGCAATCAGCCCCAGCATTTT	CASSSQSDRGRYSNQPQHF
16	TRBV7-2	once	TRBD2	TRBJ2-3	TGTGCCAGCAGCCCATTAGCGGGGGTTAGCACAGATACGCAGTATTTT	CASSPLAGVSTDTQYF
15	TRBV7-9	many	TRBD1	TRBJ1-5	TGTGCCAGCAGTCGGGACAGGGTGGGCAATCAGCCCCAGCATTTT	CASSRDRVGNQPQHF